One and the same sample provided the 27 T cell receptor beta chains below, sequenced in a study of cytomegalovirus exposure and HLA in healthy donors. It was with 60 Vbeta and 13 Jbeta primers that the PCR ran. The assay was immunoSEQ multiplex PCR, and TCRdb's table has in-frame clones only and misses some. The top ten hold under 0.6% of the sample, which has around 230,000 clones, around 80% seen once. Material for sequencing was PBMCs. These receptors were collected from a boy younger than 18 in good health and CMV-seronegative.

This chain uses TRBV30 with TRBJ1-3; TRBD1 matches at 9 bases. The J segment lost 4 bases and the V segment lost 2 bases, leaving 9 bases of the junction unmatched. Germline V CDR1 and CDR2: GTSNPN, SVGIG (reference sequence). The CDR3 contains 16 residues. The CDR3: CAWSLRGTGYGNTIYF. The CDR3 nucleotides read TGTGCCTGGAGTTTACGGGGGACAGGGTACGGAAACACCATATATTTT.

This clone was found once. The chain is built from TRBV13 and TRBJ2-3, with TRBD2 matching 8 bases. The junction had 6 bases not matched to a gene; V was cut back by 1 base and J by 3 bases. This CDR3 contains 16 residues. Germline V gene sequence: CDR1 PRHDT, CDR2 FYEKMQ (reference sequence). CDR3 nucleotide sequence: TGTGCCAGCAGCTTAGCGGTAGCGGGAATAACAGATACGCAGTATTTT. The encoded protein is CASSLAVAGITDTQYF.

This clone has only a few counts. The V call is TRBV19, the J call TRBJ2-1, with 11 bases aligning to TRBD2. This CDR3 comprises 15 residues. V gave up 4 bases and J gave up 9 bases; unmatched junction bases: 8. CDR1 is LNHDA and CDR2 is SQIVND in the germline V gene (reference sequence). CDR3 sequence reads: CASSTLAGGPGEQFF. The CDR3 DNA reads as TGTGCCAGTAGTACCTTAGCGGGAGGGCCGGGTGAGCAGTTCTTC.

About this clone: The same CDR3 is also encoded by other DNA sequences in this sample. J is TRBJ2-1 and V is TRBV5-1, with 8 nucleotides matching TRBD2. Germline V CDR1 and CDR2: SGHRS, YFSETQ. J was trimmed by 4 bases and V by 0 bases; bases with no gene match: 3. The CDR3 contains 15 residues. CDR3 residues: CASSLVAGSYNEQFF. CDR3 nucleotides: TGCGCCAGCAGCTTGGTAGCGGGGTCATACAATGAGCAGTTCTTC.

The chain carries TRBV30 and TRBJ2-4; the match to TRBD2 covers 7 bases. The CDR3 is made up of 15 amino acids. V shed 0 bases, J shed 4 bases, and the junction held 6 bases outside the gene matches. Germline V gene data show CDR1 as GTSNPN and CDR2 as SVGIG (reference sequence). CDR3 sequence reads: CAWSVGGGYKNIQYF. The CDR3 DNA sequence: TGTGCCTGGAGTGTAGGCGGGGGTTATAAAAACATTCAGTACTTC.

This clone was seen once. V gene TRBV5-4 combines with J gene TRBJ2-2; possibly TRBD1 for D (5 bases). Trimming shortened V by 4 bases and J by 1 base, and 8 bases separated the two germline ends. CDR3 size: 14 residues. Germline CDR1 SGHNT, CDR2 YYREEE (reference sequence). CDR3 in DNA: TGTGCCAGCAGCCACACAGGGAACACCGGGGAGCTGTTTTTT. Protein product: CASSHTGNTGELFF.

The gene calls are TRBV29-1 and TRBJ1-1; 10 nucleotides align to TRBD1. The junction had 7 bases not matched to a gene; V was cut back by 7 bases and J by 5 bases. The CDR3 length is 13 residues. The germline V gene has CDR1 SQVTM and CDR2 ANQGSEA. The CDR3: CSARTGGRTEAFF. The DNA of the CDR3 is TGCAGCGCTAGGACAGGGGGTAGGACTGAAGCTTTCTTT.

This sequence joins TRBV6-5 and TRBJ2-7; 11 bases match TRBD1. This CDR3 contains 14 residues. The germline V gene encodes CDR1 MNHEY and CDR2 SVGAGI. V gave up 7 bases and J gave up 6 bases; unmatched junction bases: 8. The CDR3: CASIGGTGGSEQYF. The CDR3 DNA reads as TGTGCCAGCATTGGCGGGACAGGGGGATCCGAGCAGTACTTC.

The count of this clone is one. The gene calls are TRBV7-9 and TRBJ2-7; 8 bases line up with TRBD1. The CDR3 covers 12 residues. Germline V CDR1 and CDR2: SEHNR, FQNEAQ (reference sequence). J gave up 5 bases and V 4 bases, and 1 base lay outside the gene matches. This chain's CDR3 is CASSSGGHEQYF. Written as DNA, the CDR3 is TGTGCCAGCAGCTCAGGGGGCCACGAGCAGTACTTC. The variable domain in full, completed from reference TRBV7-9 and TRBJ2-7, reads DTGVSQNPRHKITKRGQNVTFRCDPISEHNRLYWYRQTLGQGPEFLTYFQNEAQLEKSRLLSDRFSAERPKGSFSTLEIQRTEQGDSAMYLCASSSGGHEQYFGPGTRLTVT.

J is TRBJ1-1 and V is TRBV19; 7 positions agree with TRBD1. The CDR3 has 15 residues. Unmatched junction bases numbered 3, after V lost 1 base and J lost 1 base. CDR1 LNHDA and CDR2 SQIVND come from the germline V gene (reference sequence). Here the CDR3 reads CASSIADRANTEAFF. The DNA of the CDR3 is TGTGCCAGTAGTATAGCCGACAGGGCGAACACTGAAGCTTTCTTT.

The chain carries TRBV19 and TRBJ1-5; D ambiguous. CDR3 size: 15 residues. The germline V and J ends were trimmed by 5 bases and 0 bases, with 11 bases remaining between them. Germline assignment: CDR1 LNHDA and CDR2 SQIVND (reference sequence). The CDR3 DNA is TGTGCCAGTAGTCTTACAGCCTATAGCAATCAGCCCCAGCATTTT. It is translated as CASSLTAYSNQPQHF.

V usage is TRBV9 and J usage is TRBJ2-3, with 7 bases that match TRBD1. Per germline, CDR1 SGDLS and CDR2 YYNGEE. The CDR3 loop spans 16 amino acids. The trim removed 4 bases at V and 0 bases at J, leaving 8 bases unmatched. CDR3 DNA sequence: TGTGCCAGCAGCCTTCGGACAGGAACTAGCACAGATACGCAGTATTTT. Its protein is CASSLRTGTSTDTQYF. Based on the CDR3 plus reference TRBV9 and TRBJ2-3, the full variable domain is DSGVTQTPKHLITATGQRVTLRCSPRSGDLSVYWYQQSLDQGLQFLIQYYNGEERAKGNILERFSAQQFPDLHSELNLSSLELGDSALYFCASSLRTGTSTDTQYFGPGTRLTVL.

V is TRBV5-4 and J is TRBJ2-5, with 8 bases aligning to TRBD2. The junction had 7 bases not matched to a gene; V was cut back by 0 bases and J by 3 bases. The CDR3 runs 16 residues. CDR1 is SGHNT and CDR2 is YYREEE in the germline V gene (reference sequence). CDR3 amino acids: CASSLEAGTSEETQYF. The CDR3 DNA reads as TGTGCCAGCAGCTTGGAGGCCGGGACTAGTGAAGAGACCCAGTACTTC.

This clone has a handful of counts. In DNA, the CDR3 is TGCGCCAGCAGCCAAGATATACTAGTGGTATACAATGAGCAGTTCTTC. Amino acids: CASSQDILVVYNEQFF. The gene calls are TRBV4-1 and TRBJ2-1, with D maybe TRBD2 (5 bases). CDR1 and CDR2 from the germline V gene are MGHRA and YSYEKL. CDR3 length: 16 residues. V shed 0 bases and J shed 4 bases, with 13 bases lying between them.

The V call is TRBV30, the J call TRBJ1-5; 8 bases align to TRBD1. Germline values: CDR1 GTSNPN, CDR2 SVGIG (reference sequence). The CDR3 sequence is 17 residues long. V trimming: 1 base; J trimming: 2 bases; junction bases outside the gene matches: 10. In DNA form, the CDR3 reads TGTGCCTGGAGTGGAGGACAGGGTGGTTGGGGCAATCAGCCCCAGCATTTT. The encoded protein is CAWSGGQGGWGNQPQHF.

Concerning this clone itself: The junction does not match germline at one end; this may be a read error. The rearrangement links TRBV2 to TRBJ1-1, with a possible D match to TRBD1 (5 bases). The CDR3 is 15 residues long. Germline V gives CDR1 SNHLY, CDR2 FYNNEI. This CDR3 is CASSDRGAGNPEAFF. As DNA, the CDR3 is TGTGCCAGCAGTGATCGCGGGGCAGGGAACCCTGAAGCTTTCTTT.

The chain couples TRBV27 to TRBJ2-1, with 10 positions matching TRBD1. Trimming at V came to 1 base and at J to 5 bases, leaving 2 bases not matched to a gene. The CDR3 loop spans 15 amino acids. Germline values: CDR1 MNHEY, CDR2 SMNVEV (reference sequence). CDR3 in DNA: TGTGCCAGCAGTTTATTTGGGACAGGGGACAATGAGCAGTTCTTC. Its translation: CASSLFGTGDNEQFF.

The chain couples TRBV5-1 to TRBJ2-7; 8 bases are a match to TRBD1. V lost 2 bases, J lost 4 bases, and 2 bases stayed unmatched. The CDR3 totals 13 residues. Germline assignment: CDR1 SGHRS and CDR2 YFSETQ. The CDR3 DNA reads TGCGCCAGCAGCTTTACAGGGGGATACGAGCAGTACTTC. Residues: CASSFTGGYEQYF.

The CDR3 DNA sequence: TGTGCCACCAGCAGAGACAGGGCAGGAAACATTCAGTACTTC. This codes for CATSRDRAGNIQYF. J is TRBJ2-4 and V is TRBV15; weak D call: TRBD1 (5 bases). Germline assignment: CDR1 LNHNV and CDR2 YYDKDF (reference sequence). V lost 0 bases, J lost 6 bases, and 9 bases lay in between. The CDR3 is 14 residues long.

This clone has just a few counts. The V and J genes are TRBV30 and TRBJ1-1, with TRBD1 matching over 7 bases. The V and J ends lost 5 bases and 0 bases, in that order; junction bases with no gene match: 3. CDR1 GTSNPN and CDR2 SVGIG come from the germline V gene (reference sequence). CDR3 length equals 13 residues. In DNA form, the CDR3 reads TGTGCCTGGGAGGGACAGCTGAACACTGAAGCTTTCTTT. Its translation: CAWEGQLNTEAFF.

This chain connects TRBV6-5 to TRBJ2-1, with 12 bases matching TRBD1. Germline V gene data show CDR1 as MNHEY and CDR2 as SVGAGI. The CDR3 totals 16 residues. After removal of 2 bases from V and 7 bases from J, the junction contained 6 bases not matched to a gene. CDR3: CASSYRGQGASNEQFF. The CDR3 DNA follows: TGTGCCAGCAGTTACAGGGGACAGGGGGCGTCAAATGAGCAGTTCTTC.

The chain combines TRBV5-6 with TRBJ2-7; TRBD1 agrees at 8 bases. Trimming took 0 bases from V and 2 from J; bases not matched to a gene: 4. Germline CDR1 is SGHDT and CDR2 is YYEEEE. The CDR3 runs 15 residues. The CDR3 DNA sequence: TGTGCCAGCAGCTTGGGGACAGGGAGTACCTACGAGCAGTACTTC. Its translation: CASSLGTGSTYEQYF.

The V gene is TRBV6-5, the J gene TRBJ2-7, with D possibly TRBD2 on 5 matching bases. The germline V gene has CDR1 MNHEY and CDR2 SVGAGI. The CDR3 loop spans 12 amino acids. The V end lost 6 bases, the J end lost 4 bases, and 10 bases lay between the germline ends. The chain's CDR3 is CASSRDLYEQYF. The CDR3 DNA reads TGTGCCAGCAGCCGGGATTTGTACGAGCAGTACTTC.

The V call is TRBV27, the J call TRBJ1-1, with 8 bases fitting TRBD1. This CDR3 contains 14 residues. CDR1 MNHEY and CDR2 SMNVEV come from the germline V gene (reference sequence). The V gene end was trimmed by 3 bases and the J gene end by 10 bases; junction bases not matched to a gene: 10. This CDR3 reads CASSFIGQGGGAFF. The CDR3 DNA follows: TGTGCCAGCAGTTTCATCGGACAGGGTGGAGGAGCTTTCTTT.

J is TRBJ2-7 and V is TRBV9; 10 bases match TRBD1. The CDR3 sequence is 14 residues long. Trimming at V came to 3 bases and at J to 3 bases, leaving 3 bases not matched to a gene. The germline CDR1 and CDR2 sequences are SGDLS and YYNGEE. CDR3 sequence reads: CASSDGQGDYEQYF. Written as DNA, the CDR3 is TGTGCCAGCAGCGACGGACAGGGGGACTACGAGCAGTACTTC.

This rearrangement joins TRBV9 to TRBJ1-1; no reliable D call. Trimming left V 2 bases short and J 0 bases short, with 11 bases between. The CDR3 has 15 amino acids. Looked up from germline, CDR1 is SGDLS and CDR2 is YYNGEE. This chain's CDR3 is CASSVRVTMNTEAFF. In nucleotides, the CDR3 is TGTGCCAGCAGCGTGAGGGTAACGATGAACACTGAAGCTTTCTTT.

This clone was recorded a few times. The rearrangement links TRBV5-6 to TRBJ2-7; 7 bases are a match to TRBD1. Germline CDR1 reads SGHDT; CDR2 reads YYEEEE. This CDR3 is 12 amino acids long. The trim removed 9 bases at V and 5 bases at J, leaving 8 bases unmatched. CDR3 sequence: CAMGNRGHEQYF. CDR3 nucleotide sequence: TGTGCCATGGGAAACAGGGGACACGAGCAGTACTTC.